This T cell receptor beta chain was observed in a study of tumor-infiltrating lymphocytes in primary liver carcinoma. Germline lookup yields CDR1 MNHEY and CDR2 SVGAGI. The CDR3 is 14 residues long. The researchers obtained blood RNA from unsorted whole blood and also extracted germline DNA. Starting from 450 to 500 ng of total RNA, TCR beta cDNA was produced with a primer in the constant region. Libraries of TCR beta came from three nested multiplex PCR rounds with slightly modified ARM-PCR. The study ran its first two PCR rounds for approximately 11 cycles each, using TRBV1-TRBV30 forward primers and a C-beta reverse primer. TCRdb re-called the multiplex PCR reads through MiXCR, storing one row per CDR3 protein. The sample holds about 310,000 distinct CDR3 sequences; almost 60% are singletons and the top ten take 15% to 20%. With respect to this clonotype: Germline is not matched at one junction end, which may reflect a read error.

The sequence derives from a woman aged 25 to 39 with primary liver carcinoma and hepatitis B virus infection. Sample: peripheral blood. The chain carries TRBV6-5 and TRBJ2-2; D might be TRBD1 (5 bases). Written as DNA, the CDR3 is TGTGTCAGCAGGGTCCGGATCGGGTCCGGGGAGCTGTTTTTT. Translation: CVSRVRIGSGELFF.